The rows below give T cell receptor beta chains drawn from one sample of a study of neurological immune-mediated disorders. MiXCR was run by TCRdb on the 5' RACE reads, yielding one entry per CDR3 protein. This sample has some 47,000 distinct CDR3 sequences, with around a fifth found just once. Sequenced input: PBMCs. The receptors derive from a man in his 60s with HTLV-1-associated myelopathy (HAM/TSP). Each CDR3 is given without its conserved first and last residue.

V gene: TRBV12-3/TRBV12-4; CDR3 protein: ASSPPSGLAEQF
V gene: TRBV27; CDR3 protein: ASSLAGNTEAF
V gene: TRBV20-1; CDR3 protein: SARDISGNTIY
V gene: TRBV5-1; CDR3 protein: ASSSTSGYYNEQF
V gene: TRBV5-1; CDR3 protein: ASSLVVVGSRGTGELF
V gene: TRBV15; CDR3 protein: ATSTNNEQF
V gene: TRBV12-3/TRBV12-4; CDR3 protein: ASRKTVSTQY
V gene: TRBV6-5; CDR3 protein: ASKRRGGTDTQY
V gene: TRBV7-2; CDR3 protein: ASSLGDRYSNQPQH
V gene: TRBV27; CDR3 protein: ASRIAGVTGELF
V gene: TRBV5-1; CDR3 protein: ASSSTSGQETQY
V gene: TRBV20-1; CDR3 protein: SAKGFGGKNTGELF
V gene: TRBV5-1; CDR3 protein: ASSSGFTNTGELF
V gene: TRBV5-8; CDR3 protein: ASSPYGEYNEQF
V gene: TRBV5-1; CDR3 protein: ASRKGLAGSTGAGELF
V gene: TRBV27; CDR3 protein: ASRRGGTGGSGGTEAF
V gene: TRBV6-5; CDR3 protein: ASSSPGLANYNEQF
V gene: TRBV6-5; CDR3 protein: ASRPGTGTYEQY
V gene: TRBV13; CDR3 protein: ASSDRLAGEVDTQY
V gene: TRBV29-1; CDR3 protein: SVEDRGTYEQY
V gene: TRBV12-3/TRBV12-4; CDR3 protein: ASSLLRGGTEAF
V gene: TRBV5-5; CDR3 protein: ASSLGPVRIQETQY
V gene: TRBV6-1; CDR3 protein: ASNGGSMSGEQF
V gene: TRBV6-5; CDR3 protein: ASSYSTIGTAVNYGYT
V gene: TRBV15; CDR3 protein: ATSREGTNTQY
V gene: TRBV20-1; CDR3 protein: SASIETGNTEAF
V gene: TRBV15; CDR3 protein: ATSRDGLAGSGELF
V gene: TRBV29-1; CDR3 protein: SVEGLAGGPSTDTQY
V gene: TRBV15; CDR3 protein: VTSRGQGRGQPQH